These 8 T cell receptor beta chains originate from one sample sequenced in a study of CD8 T cells in Susac syndrome. When the RNA was reverse transcribed, random hexamers were used with an input of roughly 0.45 to 1 ug. TCRdb re-called the immunoSEQ multiplex PCR reads with MiXCR, one entry per CDR3 protein. The data show 200,000 to 250,000 distinct CDR3 sequences, about 93% seen once. Source material: CD8+ T cells from PBMCs. All receptors derive from a human donor with multiple sclerosis.

This chain joins TRBV13 and TRBJ2-2; D is ambiguous. V lost 7 bases to trimming and J lost 4 bases, with 10 bases between them. Germline assignment: CDR1 PRHDT and CDR2 FYEKMQ (reference sequence). The CDR3 has 13 amino acids. DNA of the CDR3: TGTGCCAGCACCCCTCGGGCCACCGGGGAGCTGTTTTTT. Translated: CASTPRATGELFF. The full variable domain, in which reference TRBV13 and TRBJ2-2 provide the parts outside the CDR3, is AAGVIQSPRHLIKEKRETATLKCYPIPRHDTVYWYQQGPGQDPQFLISFYEKMQSDKGSIPDRFSAQQFSDYHSELNMSSLELGDSALYFCASTPRATGELFFGEGSRLTVL.

CDR3 DNA: TGTGCCAGCAGTTACTCGGACAGTTCGGGCACTGAAGCTTTCTTT. It specifies CASSYSDSSGTEAFF. The chain uses TRBV6-5 and TRBJ1-1, with D maybe TRBD1 (6 bases). CDR3 length equals 15 residues. The V gene lost 0 bases and the J gene lost 4 bases, with 12 bases spanning the gap. Germline-derived CDR1 and CDR2 are MNHEY and SVGAGI.

The chain carries TRBV12-5 and TRBJ2-3; 10 bases align to TRBD2. V was clipped by 5 bases and J by 0 bases; unmatched bases: 11. Germline V gene sequence: CDR1 LGHNT, CDR2 FRNRAP. The CDR3 is 18 amino acids. The CDR3 sequence: CASGPYPLTSGSTDTQYF. For the CDR3, the DNA is TGTGCTAGTGGTCCCTACCCCTTGACTAGCGGGAGCACAGATACGCAGTATTTT.

The V and J genes are TRBV6-4 and TRBJ2-7, with TRBD2 matching 7 bases. The CDR3 is made up of 14 amino acids. The V gene's germline CDR1 is MRHNA and CDR2 SNTAGT. After removal of 9 bases from V and 5 bases from J, the junction contained 13 bases not matched to a gene. CDR3 amino acids: CASKTSADGNEQYF. Here the CDR3 DNA reads TGTGCCAGTAAAACTAGCGCCGATGGAAACGAGCAGTACTTC.

The V gene is TRBV27, the J gene TRBJ1-1; D is perhaps TRBD1 (6 bases). V lost 2 bases to trimming and J lost 5 bases, with 12 bases between them. Per germline, CDR1 MNHEY and CDR2 SMNVEV (reference sequence). This CDR3 region has 14 residues. CDR3 DNA sequence: TGTGCCAGCAGTTTAGGCAGGGGAGAGACTGAAGCTTTCTTT. Translating gives CASSLGRGETEAFF.

This chain uses TRBV27 with TRBJ2-2, with TRBD1 identical over 9 bases. J gave up 5 bases and V 8 bases, and 9 bases lay outside the gene matches. The CDR3 runs 15 residues. The germline gives CDR1 MNHEY, CDR2 SMNVEV (reference sequence). In DNA form, the CDR3 reads TGTGCCAGCCAGTACAGGGGGCTAGGGACCGGGGAGCTGTTTTTT. Amino acid sequence: CASQYRGLGTGELFF.

This clonotype has a single count. The chain carries TRBV12-3 or TRBV12-4 and TRBJ2-7; D gene unclear. The V end lost 5 bases, the J end lost 0 bases, and 14 bases lay between the germline ends. The CDR3 sequence is 15 residues long. The CDR3 protein is CASSTYVLGSYEQYF. The CDR3 DNA follows: TGTGCCAGCAGTACTTACGTCCTAGGCTCCTACGAGCAGTACTTC.

This chain joins TRBV3-1 and TRBJ2-1, with D uncertain. The CDR3 runs to 16 residues. The germline gives CDR1 LGHDT, CDR2 YNNKEL (reference sequence). Trimming stripped 1 base from V and 1 base from J, with 11 bases between. The CDR3 nucleotides are TGTGCCAGCAGCCAAGGGCGAATCGGATCCTACAATGAGCAGTTCTTC. Amino acids: CASSQGRIGSYNEQFF.